The rows below give T cell receptor beta chains drawn from one sample of a study of shared clonotypes between healthy human individuals. Produced via immunoSEQ multiplex PCR; TCRdb's table is partial and in-frame only. The sample yields around 1.4 million clones, just under 99% seen once. The sample taken for sequencing was naive CD4+ T cells sorted from blood. The receptor set was obtained from a man between 25 and 39 years old in good health. The CDR3 runs from the conserved cysteine through the conserved F or W. D genes are given only for firm matches. Clone size, where shown, is once, few, many, or a class for clones that have expanded.

>TRBV7-9|-|-|TRBJ1-5
TGTGCCAGTTGCTGGGACAATCAGCCCCAGCATTTT
CASCWDNQPQHF
>TRBV18|-|-|TRBJ2-1
TGTGCCAGCTCACGGGAGAGGAGCTACAATGAGCAGTTCTTC
CASSRERSYNEQFF
>TRBV29-1|TRBD1|-|TRBJ1-1
TGCAGCGGCCGGGACAGCCTATTTGAAGCTTTCTTT
CSGRDSLFEAFF
>TRBV7-9|-|-|TRBJ2-7
TGTGCCAGCAGCTCTGGACCGCTCAACGAGCAGTACTTC
CASSSGPLNEQYF
>TRBV11-2|-|-|TRBJ2-2
TGTGCCAGCAGCCCCCTCAGCACCGGGGAGCTGTTTTTT
CASSPLSTGELFF
>TRBV5-1|-|-|TRBJ2-1
TGCGCCAGCAGCTTGACGCCACTATCTTACAATGAGCAGTTCTTC
CASSLTPLSYNEQFF
>TRBV5-6|TRBD1|-|TRBJ2-5
TGTGCCAGCAGTGGAGGACAGGCGGTAGAGACCCAGTACTTC
CASSGGQAVETQYF
>TRBV5-6|TRBD2|-|TRBJ2-5
TGTGCCAGCAGCTTTGTATGGGGAGGGCAAGAGACCCAGTACTTC
CASSFVWGGQETQYF
>TRBV6-6|-|once|TRBJ2-5
TGTGCCAGCAGCCCACCCCGGGACTCGGGGACCCAGTACTTC
CASSPPRDSGTQYF
>TRBV5-1|-|-|TRBJ2-3
TGCGCCAGCAGCTTGATCGGAATTAGCACAGATACGCAGTATTTT
CASSLIGISTDTQYF
>TRBV29-1|TRBD1|-|TRBJ2-3
TGCAGCGTAGGACAGGGTACAGATACGCAGTATTTT
CSVGQGTDTQYF
>TRBV5-4|TRBD1|-|TRBJ2-7
TGTGCCAGCAGGCCGGGGACAGGGAGTCCCTACGAGCAGTACTTC
CASRPGTGSPYEQYF
>TRBV5-1|-|-|TRBJ2-5
TGCGCCAGCAGCGGATGGACAGACGGGAAAGAGACCCAGTACTTC
CASSGWTDGKETQYF
>TRBV20-1|-|-|TRBJ2-7
TGCAGTGCTAGCAGAGGACCCCAGTACTTC
CSASRGPQYF
>TRBV7-2|TRBD2|-|TRBJ2-1
TGTGCCAGCAGCTTAGCCAGCGGGAGCTCCTACAATGAGCAGTTCTTC
CASSLASGSSYNEQFF
>TRBV5-4|TRBD1|-|TRBJ2-7
TGTGCCAGCAGCTTGCCAGGGGGAGCTTACGAGCAGTACTTC
CASSLPGGAYEQYF
>TRBV7-8|TRBD2|-|TRBJ2-1
TGTGCCAGCAGCCTACGGAGGACTAGCGGGAGTGAGTCGCAGTTCTTC
CASSLRRTSGSESQFF
>TRBV7-9|TRBD2|-|TRBJ2-2
TGTGCCAGCAGCTTACTAGCGGGACCTTCCACCGGGGAGCTGTTTTTT
CASSLLAGPSTGELFF
>TRBV2|TRBD1|once|TRBJ1-4
TGTGCCAGCAGGAATACTGGGACAGCAACTAATGAAAAACTGTTTTTT
CASRNTGTATNEKLFF
>TRBV5-1|TRBD2|-|TRBJ2-1
TGCGCCAGCAGCTTGGCCATACTAGCGGGAGCTGGGAATGAGCAGTTCTTC
CASSLAILAGAGNEQFF
>TRBV6-6|-|-|TRBJ1-1
TGTGCCAGCAGTTACCCCGAGGGGAGGAACACTGAAGCTTTCTTT
CASSYPEGRNTEAFF
>TRBV4-1|-|-|TRBJ2-3
TGCGCCAGCAGCCAAGGAATGGGCACAGATACGCAGTATTTT
CASSQGMGTDTQYF
>TRBV28|-|-|TRBJ1-2
TGTGCCAGCACCTTGGGTCTTAACTATGGCTACACCTTC
CASTLGLNYGYTF
>TRBV7-9|TRBD2|-|TRBJ2-5
TGTGCCAGCAGCTTAGCGAACTTGGGGACTAGCGGAGGGGAAGAGACCCAGTACTTC
CASSLANLGTSGGEETQYF
>TRBV7-9|TRBD2|-|TRBJ2-1
TGTGCCAGCTCCTTAGCGGGAGGGCCCAACGCCTACAATGAGCAGTTCTTC
CASSLAGGPNAYNEQFF
>TRBV28|TRBD2|-|TRBJ2-1
TGTGCCAGCAGTTTGGGGACTACCTCCTACAATGAGCAGTTCTTC
CASSLGTTSYNEQFF
>TRBV9|-|-|TRBJ2-3
TGTGCCAGCAGCGTAGGAGGTACAGATACGCAGTATTTT
CASSVGGTDTQYF
>TRBV4-2|-|-|TRBJ2-7
TGTGCCAGCAGCCGCTCCCAGGGAACTTTCTCAGGAGGCGAGCAGTACTTC
CASSRSQGTFSGGEQYF
>TRBV18|TRBD1|-|TRBJ2-5
TGTGCCAGCTCAACCGACAGGGGGCGAGAGACCCAGTACTTC
CASSTDRGRETQYF
>TRBV2|-|-|TRBJ1-1
TGTGCCAGCAGTGAGAATACGAACACTGAAGCTTTCTTT
CASSENTNTEAFF
>TRBV28|TRBD1|-|TRBJ1-5
TGTGCCAGCAGTGCCGGGACAGGGGGCGGTCAGCCCCAGCATTTT
CASSAGTGGGQPQHF
>TRBV19|-|-|TRBJ2-1
TGTGCCAGTAGAAGGAACGGGATATATGAGCAGTTCTTC
CASRRNGIYEQFF
>TRBV19|TRBD1|-|TRBJ2-5
TGTGCCAGTAGTACCGGGACAGGGGGGGAGACCCAGTACTTC
CASSTGTGGETQYF
>TRBV6-4|-|-|TRBJ1-5
TGTGCCAGCAGTGACGATCCCAGGGGTGGCAATCAGCCCCAGCATTTT
CASSDDPRGGNQPQHF
>TRBV18|-|-|TRBJ1-2
TGTGCCAGCTCACCAGACGAGGACTATGGCTACACCTTC
CASSPDEDYGYTF
>TRBV6-6|-|-|TRBJ2-1
TGTGCCAGCAACCCCCAGGGTGGCTACAATGAGCAGTTCTTC
CASNPQGGYNEQFF
>TRBV6-6|-|-|TRBJ2-5
TGTGCCAGCAGCGCACAAGAGACCCAGTACTTC
CASSAQETQYF
>TRBV30|-|few|TRBJ2-3
TGTGCCTGGAGCAACAGGGCAGATACGCAGTATTTT
CAWSNRADTQYF
>TRBV6-5|-|-|TRBJ1-1
TGTGCCAGCAGGAAGAAGCCTATGAACACTGAAGCTTTCTTT
CASRKKPMNTEAFF
>TRBV19|-|-|TRBJ1-5
TGTGCCAGTAGTATAGAGGGCCGACTCTGGAGTAGTGGCGGTCAGCCCCAGCATTTT
CASSIEGRLWSSGGQPQHF
>TRBV9|TRBD2|-|TRBJ2-2
TGTGCCAGCAGCGTAGGCGGGAGGCAAACCGGGGAGCTGTTTTTT
CASSVGGRQTGELFF
>TRBV6-4|TRBD1|-|TRBJ2-2
TGTGCCAGCAGTGCCACAGGGGGAGCGAACACCGGGGAGCTGTTTTTT
CASSATGGANTGELFF
>TRBV9|TRBD1|-|TRBJ2-1
TGTGCCAGCAGCGTAGGACAGGGGGCAAGGGGTGAGCAGTTCTTC
CASSVGQGARGEQFF
>TRBV11-2|TRBD1|-|TRBJ1-2
TGTGCCAGCAGCTTAGTGGGACAGGGAGTCAGATCCGACTATGGCTACACCTTC
CASSLVGQGVRSDYGYTF
>TRBV6-7|TRBD1|-|TRBJ2-7
TGTGCCAGCAGATCCGGGGGGACAGGGTTTGGGGAGCAGTACTTC
CASRSGGTGFGEQYF
>TRBV5-1|-|-|TRBJ2-5
TGCGCCAGCAGCACCCAGGGGAGCGGGGAGACCCAGTACTTC
CASSTQGSGETQYF
>TRBV10-3|-|-|TRBJ2-7
TGTGCCATCAGTGAATTGGAGGGGACTTCGGTTAACGAGCAGTACTTC
CAISELEGTSVNEQYF
>TRBV5-8|TRBD1|-|TRBJ1-2
TGTGCCAGCAGCCGCAGGGGGGATGGCTACACCTTC
CASSRRGDGYTF
>TRBV5-4|-|once|TRBJ1-1
TGTGCCAGCAGCTTACAGGCGATGAACACTGAAGCTTTCTTT
CASSLQAMNTEAFF
>TRBV4-1|-|-|TRBJ2-6
TGCGCCAGCAGCCAAGGTTTGGAGTGGAGGGGTGGGGCCAACGTCCTGACTTTC
CASSQGLEWRGGANVLTF
>TRBV29-1|-|-|TRBJ1-4
TGCAGCGTCGTAACAGGGATCGGTGAAAAACTGTTTTTT
CSVVTGIGEKLFF
>TRBV11-2|TRBD1|-|TRBJ2-7
TGTGCCAGCAGCTTAGTTACAGGGGGTTATTCGGCTTACGAGCAGTACTTC
CASSLVTGGYSAYEQYF
>TRBV5-6|TRBD2|-|TRBJ2-5
TGTGCCAGCAGCTTGCTAAGCGGGAGGGTACAAGAGACCCAGTACTTC
CASSLLSGRVQETQYF